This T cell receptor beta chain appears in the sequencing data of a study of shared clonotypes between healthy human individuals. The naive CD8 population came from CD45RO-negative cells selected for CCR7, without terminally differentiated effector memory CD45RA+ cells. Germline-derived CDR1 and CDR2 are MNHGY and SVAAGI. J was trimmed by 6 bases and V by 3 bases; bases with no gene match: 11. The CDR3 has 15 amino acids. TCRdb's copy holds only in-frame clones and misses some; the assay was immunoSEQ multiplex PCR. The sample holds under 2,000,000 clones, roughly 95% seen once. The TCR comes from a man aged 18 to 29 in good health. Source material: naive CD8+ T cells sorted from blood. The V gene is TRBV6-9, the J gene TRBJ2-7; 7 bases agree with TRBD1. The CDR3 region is CASSYSPDRVREQYF. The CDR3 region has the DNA TGTGCCAGCAGTTACTCTCCCGACAGGGTGCGCGAGCAGTACTTC.